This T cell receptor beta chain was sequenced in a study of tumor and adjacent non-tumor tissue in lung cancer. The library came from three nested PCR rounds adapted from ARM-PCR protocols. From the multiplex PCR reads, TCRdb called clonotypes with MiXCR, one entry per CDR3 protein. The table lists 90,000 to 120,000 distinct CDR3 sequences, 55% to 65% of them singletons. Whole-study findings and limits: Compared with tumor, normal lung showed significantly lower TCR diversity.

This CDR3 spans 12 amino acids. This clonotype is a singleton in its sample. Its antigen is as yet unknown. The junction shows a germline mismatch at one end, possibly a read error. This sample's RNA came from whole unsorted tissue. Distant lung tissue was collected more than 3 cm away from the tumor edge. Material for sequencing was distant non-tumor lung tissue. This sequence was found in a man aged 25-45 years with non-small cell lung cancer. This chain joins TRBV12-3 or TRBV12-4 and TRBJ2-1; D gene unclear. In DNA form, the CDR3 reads TGTGTCAGCAGCCCCGGTTCCAATGAGCAGTTCTTC. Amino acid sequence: CVSSPGSNEQFF.